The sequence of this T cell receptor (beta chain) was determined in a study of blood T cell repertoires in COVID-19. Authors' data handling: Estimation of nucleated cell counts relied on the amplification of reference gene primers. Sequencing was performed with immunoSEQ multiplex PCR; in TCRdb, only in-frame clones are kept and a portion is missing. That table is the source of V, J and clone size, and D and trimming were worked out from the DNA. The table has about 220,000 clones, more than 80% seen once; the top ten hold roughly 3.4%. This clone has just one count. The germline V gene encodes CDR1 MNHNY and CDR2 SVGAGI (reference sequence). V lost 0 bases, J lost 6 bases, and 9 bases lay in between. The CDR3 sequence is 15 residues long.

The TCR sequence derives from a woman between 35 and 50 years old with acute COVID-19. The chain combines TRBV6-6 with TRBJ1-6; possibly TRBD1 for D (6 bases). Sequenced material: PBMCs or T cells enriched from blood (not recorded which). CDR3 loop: CASSYSGGLNSPLHF. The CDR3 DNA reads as TGTGCCAGCAGTTACTCGGGGGGGCTTAATTCACCCCTCCACTTT.